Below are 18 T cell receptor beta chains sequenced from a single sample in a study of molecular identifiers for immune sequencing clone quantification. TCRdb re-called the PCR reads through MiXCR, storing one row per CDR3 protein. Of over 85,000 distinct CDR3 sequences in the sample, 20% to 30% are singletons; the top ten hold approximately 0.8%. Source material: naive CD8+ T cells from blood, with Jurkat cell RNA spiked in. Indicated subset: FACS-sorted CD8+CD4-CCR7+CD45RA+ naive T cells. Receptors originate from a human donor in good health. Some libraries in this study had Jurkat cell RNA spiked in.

CDR3 in amino acids: CASNLDRDWGYTF. The DNA for the CDR3 is TGTGCCAGCAATTTGGACAGGGATTGGGGCTACACCTTC. The V call is TRBV2, the J call TRBJ1-2, with 8 bases that match TRBD1. Trimming removed 7 bases from V and 8 bases from J; junction bases left unmatched: 9. The CDR3 spans 13 residues. The germline V gene has CDR1 SNHLY and CDR2 FYNNEI.

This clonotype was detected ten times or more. The CDR3, as DNA: TGTGCCAGCAGCCAGCCAAGACAGAACACTGAAGCTTTCTTT. It codes for CASSQPRQNTEAFF. The chain carries TRBV4-2 and TRBJ1-1; no clear D gene. The germline V and J ends were trimmed by 3 bases and 1 base, with 9 bases remaining between them. Germline CDR1 and CDR2: LGHNA and YNFKEQ. The CDR3 is made up of 14 amino acids.

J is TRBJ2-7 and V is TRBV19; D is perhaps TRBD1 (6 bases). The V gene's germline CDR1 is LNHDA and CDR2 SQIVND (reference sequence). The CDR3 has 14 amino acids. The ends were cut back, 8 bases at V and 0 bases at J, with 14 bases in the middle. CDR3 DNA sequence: TGTGCCAGTCAAAGAACAGGGAGCTCCTACGAGCAGTACTTC. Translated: CASQRTGSSYEQYF.

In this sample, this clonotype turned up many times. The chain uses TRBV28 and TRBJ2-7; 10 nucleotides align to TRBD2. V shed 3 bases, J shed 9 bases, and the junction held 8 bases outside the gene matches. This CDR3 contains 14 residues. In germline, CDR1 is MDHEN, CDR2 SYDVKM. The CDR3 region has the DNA TGTGCCAGCAGTTTGCAGCGGGAGGGCTATCGGCAGTACTTC. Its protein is CASSLQREGYRQYF.

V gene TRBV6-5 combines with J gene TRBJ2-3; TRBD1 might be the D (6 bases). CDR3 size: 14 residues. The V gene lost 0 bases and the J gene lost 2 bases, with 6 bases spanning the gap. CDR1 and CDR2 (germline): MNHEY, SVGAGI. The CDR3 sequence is CASSYSGATDTQYF. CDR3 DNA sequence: TGTGCCAGCAGTTACTCGGGGGCCACAGATACGCAGTATTTT.

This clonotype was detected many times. The CDR3 reads CASSLEAPLGETQYF. In DNA form, the CDR3 reads TGTGCCAGCAGCTTAGAAGCCCCCCTCGGGGAGACCCAGTACTTC. The chain links TRBV7-2 to TRBJ2-5; D is unresolved. CDR1 SGHTA and CDR2 FQGNSA come from the germline V gene. Trimming removed 1 base from V and 5 bases from J, with 14 bases in between. The CDR3 covers 15 residues.

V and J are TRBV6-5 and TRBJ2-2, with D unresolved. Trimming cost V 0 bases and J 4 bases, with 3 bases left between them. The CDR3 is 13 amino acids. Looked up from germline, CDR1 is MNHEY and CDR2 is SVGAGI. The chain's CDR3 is CASSYSSTGELFF. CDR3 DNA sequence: TGTGCCAGCAGTTACTCGAGCACCGGGGAGCTGTTTTTT.

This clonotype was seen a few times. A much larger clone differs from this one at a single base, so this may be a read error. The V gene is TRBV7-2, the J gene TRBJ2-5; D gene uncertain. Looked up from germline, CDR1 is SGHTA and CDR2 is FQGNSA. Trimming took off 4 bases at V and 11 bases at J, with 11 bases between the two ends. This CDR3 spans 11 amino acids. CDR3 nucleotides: TGTGCCAGCAGCTCGGACCGTAATCAGTACTTC. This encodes CASSSDRNQYF.

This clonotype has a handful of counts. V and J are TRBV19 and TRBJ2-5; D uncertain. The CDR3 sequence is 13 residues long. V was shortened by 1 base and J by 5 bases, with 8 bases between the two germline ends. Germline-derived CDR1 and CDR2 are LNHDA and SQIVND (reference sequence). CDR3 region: CASSIVGYETQYF. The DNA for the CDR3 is TGTGCCAGTAGTATAGTTGGGTACGAGACCCAGTACTTC.

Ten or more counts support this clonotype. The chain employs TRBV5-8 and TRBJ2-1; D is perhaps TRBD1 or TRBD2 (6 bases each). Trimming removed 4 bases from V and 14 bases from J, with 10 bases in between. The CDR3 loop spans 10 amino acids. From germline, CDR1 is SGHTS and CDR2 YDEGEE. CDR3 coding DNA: TGTGCCAGCAGCCCGGGGGCAGAGTTCTTC. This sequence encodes CASSPGAEFF.

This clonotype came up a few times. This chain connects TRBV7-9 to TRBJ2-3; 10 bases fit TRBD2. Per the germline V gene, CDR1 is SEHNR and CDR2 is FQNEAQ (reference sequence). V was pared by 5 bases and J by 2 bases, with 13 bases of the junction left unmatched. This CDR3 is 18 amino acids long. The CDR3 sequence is CASSPDPGTSAHTDTQYF. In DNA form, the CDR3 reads TGTGCCAGCAGCCCTGACCCCGGGACTAGCGCCCACACAGATACGCAGTATTTT.

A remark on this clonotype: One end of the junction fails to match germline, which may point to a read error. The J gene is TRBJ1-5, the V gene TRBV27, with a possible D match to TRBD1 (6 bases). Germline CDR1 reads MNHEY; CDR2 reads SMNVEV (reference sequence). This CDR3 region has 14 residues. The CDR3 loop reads CASSYSGDNQPQQF. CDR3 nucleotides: TGTGCCAGCAGTTACTCAGGGGACAATCAGCCCCAGCAATTT.

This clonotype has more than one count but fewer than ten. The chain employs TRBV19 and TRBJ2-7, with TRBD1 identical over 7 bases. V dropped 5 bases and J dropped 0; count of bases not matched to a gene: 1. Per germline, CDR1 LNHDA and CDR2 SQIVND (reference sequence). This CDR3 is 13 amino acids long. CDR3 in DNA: TGTGCCAGTAGTGGGACAGACTCCTACGAGCAGTACTTC. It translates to CASSGTDSYEQYF.

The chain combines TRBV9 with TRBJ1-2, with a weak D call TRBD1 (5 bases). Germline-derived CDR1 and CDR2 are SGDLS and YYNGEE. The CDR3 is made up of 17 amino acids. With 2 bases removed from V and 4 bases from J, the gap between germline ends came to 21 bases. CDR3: CASSVPPGEVGFYGYTF. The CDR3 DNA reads TGTGCCAGCAGCGTCCCACCGGGGGAGGTGGGATTCTATGGCTACACCTTC. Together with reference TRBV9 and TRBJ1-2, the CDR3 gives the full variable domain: DSGVTQTPKHLITATGQRVTLRCSPRSGDLSVYWYQQSLDQGLQFLIQYYNGEERAKGNILERFSAQQFPDLHSELNLSSLELGDSALYFCASSVPPGEVGFYGYTFGSGTRLTVV.

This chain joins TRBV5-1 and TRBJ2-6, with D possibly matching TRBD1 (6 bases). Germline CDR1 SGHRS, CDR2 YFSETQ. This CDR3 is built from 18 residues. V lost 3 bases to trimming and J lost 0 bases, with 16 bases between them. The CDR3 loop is CASSWKDSPGSGANVLTF. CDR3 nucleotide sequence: TGCGCCAGCAGCTGGAAGGACAGCCCGGGCTCTGGGGCCAACGTCCTGACTTTC.

This chain's CDR3 is CASSEPFGGDNEQFF. CDR3 coding DNA: TGCGCCAGCAGTGAGCCCTTTGGCGGGGACAATGAGCAGTTCTTC. The chain employs TRBV10-2 and TRBJ2-1, with a possible D match to TRBD2 (6 bases). V was clipped by 2 bases and J by 5 bases, with 13 bases between them. The germline CDR1 and CDR2 sequences are WSHSY and SAAADI. CDR3 length: 15 residues.

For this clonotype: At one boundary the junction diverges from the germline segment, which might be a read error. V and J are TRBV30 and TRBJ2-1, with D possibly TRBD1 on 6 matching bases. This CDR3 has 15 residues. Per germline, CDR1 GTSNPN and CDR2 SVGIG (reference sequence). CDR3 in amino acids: CAWQQGQSSYNEQLF. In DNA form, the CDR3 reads TGTGCCTGGCAGCAGGGGCAGAGCTCCTACAATGAGCAGTTGTTC.

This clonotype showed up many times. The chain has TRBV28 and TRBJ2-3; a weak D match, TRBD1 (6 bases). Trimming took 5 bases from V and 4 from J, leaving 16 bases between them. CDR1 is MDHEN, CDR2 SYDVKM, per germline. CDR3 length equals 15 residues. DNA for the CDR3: TGTGCCAGCAGTACCACCTCGGACAGACCAGATACGCAGTATTTT. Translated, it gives CASSTTSDRPDTQYF.